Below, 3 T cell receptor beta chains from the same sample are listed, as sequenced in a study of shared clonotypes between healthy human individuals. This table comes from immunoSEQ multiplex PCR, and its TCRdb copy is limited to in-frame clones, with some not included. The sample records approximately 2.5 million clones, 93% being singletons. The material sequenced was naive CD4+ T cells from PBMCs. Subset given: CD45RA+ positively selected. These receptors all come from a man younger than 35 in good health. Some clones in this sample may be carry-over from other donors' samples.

This CDR3 reads CASSLAAAHNYGYTF. The CDR3 coding sequence is TGTGCCAGCAGCTTGGCTGCAGCCCATAACTATGGCTACACCTTC. The rearrangement uses TRBV5-4 and TRBJ1-2; no firm D call. CDR1 is SGHNT, CDR2 YYREEE, per germline (reference sequence). This CDR3 is built from 15 residues. V lost 0 bases and J lost 1, with 10 bases in between. Full variable domain (remainder filled in from reference TRBV5-4 and TRBJ1-2): ETGVTQSPTHLIKTRGQQVTLRCSSQSGHNTVSWYQQALGQGPQFIFQYYREEENGRGNFPPRFSGLQFPNYSSELNVNALELDDSALYLCASSLAAAHNYGYTFGSGTRLTVV.

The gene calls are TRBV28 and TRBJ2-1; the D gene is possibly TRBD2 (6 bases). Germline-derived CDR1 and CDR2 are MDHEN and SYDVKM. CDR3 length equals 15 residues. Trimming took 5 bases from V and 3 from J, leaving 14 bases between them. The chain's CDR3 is CASSPHSGGYNEQFF. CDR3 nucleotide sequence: TGTGCCAGCAGTCCCCATAGCGGAGGCTACAATGAGCAGTTCTTC.

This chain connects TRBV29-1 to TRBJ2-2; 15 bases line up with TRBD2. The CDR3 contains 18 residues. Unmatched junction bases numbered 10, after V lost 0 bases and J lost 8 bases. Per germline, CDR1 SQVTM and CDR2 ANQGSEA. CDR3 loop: CSVEDHPGLAGGGGELFF. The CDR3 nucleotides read TGCAGCGTTGAAGATCATCCGGGACTAGCGGGAGGTGGGGGGGAGCTGTTTTTT.